The 28 T cell receptor beta chains below come from one sample, sequenced in a study of identical twins. TCRdb re-called the 5' RACE reads with MiXCR, one entry per CDR3 protein. This sample carries hundreds of thousands of distinct CDR3 sequences, approximately 6% of them seen once, and the ten largest clones take roughly 2%. Sequenced sample: naive T cells sorted from blood. The source is a man between 18 and 29 years old in good health.

V gene TRBV18 combines with J gene TRBJ2-1; a possible D gene is TRBD1 (6 bases). This CDR3 comprises 12 residues. Trimming took off 3 bases at V and 10 bases at J, with 10 bases between the two ends. Germline CDR1 reads KGHSH; CDR2 reads LQKENI. CDR3 nucleotides: TGTGCCAGCTCACCGAACAGGGCCGAGCAGTTCTTC. This codes for CASSPNRAEQFF.

This clonotype was detected ten times or more. The J gene is TRBJ2-4, the V gene TRBV29-1; D perhaps matches TRBD1 (5 bases). Between the trimmed V and J ends, which lost 6 bases and 4 bases, there was a span of 13 bases. The length of the CDR3 is 13 residues. Germline V gene data show CDR1 as SQVTM and CDR2 as ANQGSEA. The CDR3 region has the DNA TGCAGCGTGATGGGGCGAGCGAAAAACATTCAGTACTTC. It yields the protein CSVMGRAKNIQYF.

This clonotype was found many times. The V call is TRBV12-3 or TRBV12-4, the J call TRBJ2-6, with 10 bases that match TRBD1. This CDR3 contains 16 residues. V gave up 5 bases and J gave up 4 bases; unmatched junction bases: 5. CDR3 region: CASSPGTGVGANVLTF. CDR3 in DNA: TGTGCCAGCAGTCCCGGGACAGGGGTCGGGGCCAACGTCCTGACTTTC.

This clonotype was seen at least ten times. A junction end diverges from the germline sequence, so it may reflect a read error. The J gene is TRBJ2-1, the V gene TRBV2, with 8 positions matching TRBD2. The CDR3 extends over 13 amino acids. Germline V gene lookup returns CDR1 SNHLY and CDR2 FYNNEI. CDR3 in amino acids: CASSDVSGIMRLF. In DNA form, the CDR3 reads TGTGCCAGCAGTGATGTTAGCGGGATTATGAGGCTCTTC. The full variable domain, rest sourced from reference TRBV2 and TRBJ2-1, is EPEVTQTPSHQVTQMGQEVILRCVPISNHLYFYWYRQILGQKVEFLVSFYNNEISEKSEIFDDQFSVERPDGSNFTLKIRSTKLEDSAMYFCASSDVSGIMRLFGPGTRLTVL.

The chain has TRBV6-2 or TRBV6-3 and TRBJ1-2; no definite D call. V shed 0 bases and J shed 8 bases, with 13 bases lying between them. Germline V gene lookup returns CDR1 MNHEY and CDR2 SVGEGT. This CDR3 is 14 amino acids long. In nucleotides, the CDR3 is TGTGCCAGCAGTTACTCGATGAGGGCTCAAGGCTACACCTTC. Its protein is CASSYSMRAQGYTF.

J is TRBJ2-4 and V is TRBV4-1; no firm D call. In germline, CDR1 is MGHRA, CDR2 YSYEKL. There are 14 residues in the CDR3. V was shortened by 1 base and J by 2 bases, with 6 bases between the two germline ends. The CDR3 spells CASSQVRSKNIQYF. The CDR3 DNA sequence: TGCGCCAGCAGCCAAGTGAGGTCCAAAAACATTCAGTACTTC.

This clonotype was observed many times. The chain uses TRBV5-1 and TRBJ2-1, with D possibly being TRBD1 or TRBD2 (5 bases each). Germline CDR1 is SGHRS and CDR2 is YFSETQ. Trimming took 4 bases from V and 0 from J, leaving 5 bases between them. CDR3 length: 13 amino acids. CDR3 DNA: TGCGCCAGCAGCGGGGGCTCCTACAATGAGCAGTTCTTC. It yields the protein CASSGGSYNEQFF.

This clonotype was observed a few times. J is TRBJ2-2 and V is TRBV5-1, with a weak D call TRBD1 (5 bases). V lost 0 bases and J lost 5, with 14 bases in between. Germline V lookup: CDR1 SGHRS, CDR2 YFSETQ. There are 16 residues in the CDR3. CDR3 in DNA: TGCGCCAGCAGCTTGGAACAGGCAATCCTGACCGGGGAGCTGTTTTTT. It is translated as CASSLEQAILTGELFF.

CDR3 in DNA: TGTGCCAGCAGTTCAAGCGGGACAGGGAAGAACGAGCAGTACGTC. It encodes CASSSSGTGKNEQYV. This sequence joins TRBV7-9 and TRBJ2-7; the match to TRBD1 covers 9 bases. V dropped 6 bases and J dropped 5; count of bases not matched to a gene: 11. The CDR3 contains 15 residues. Germline V gene lookup returns CDR1 SEHNR and CDR2 FQNEAQ (reference sequence).

In this sample, this clonotype turned up a few times. The chain uses TRBV2 and TRBJ1-5; D remains ambiguous. The CDR3 is 16 amino acids. Trimming left V 0 bases short and J 4 bases short, with 13 bases between. Germline V gives CDR1 SNHLY, CDR2 FYNNEI. The chain's CDR3 is CASSEARASGNQPQHF. CDR3 DNA: TGTGCCAGCAGTGAAGCGCGGGCCAGTGGGAATCAGCCCCAGCATTTT.

This clonotype was seen more than once but under ten times. The chain combines TRBV27 with TRBJ1-5; 11 bases are shared with TRBD1. This CDR3 comprises 16 residues. CDR1 is MNHEY, CDR2 SMNVEV, per germline (reference sequence). V was clipped by 6 bases and J by 4 bases; unmatched bases: 8. Here the CDR3 reads CASRRDRGFENQPQHF. For the CDR3, the DNA is TGTGCCAGCAGACGGGACAGGGGGTTTGAAAATCAGCCCCAGCATTTT.

This clonotype was recorded many times. This chain links TRBV6-1 with TRBJ2-2; tentatively, D is TRBD1 (6 bases). The V end was cut by 5 bases, the J end by 4 bases, with 11 bases between. The CDR3 totals 14 residues. Germline-derived CDR1 and CDR2 are MNHNS and SASEGT. CDR3 DNA: TGTGCCAGCAGTCAACAGGGTGGCACCGGGGAGCTGTTTTTT. As protein: CASSQQGGTGELFF.

This clonotype was counted ten times or more. V gene TRBV20-1 combines with J gene TRBJ2-3; 9 bases match TRBD2. The CDR3 spans 20 residues. V lost 6 bases, J lost 3 bases, and 25 bases stayed unmatched. CDR1 is DFQATT and CDR2 is SNEGSKA in the germline V gene (reference sequence). The CDR3 reads CSAIPKLRRLAEGATDTQYF. In DNA, the CDR3 is TGCAGTGCCATACCGAAGCTACGGAGACTAGCGGAAGGAGCGACAGATACGCAGTATTTT.

The V call is TRBV11-3, the J call TRBJ2-1; D not resolved. V shed 1 base and J shed 5 bases, with 12 bases lying between them. Germline V lookup: CDR1 SGHNT, CDR2 YENEEA. The CDR3 consists of 15 residues. DNA of the CDR3: TGTGCCAGCAGCTTAGTCGGGTTCGGGCACAATGAGCAGTTCTTC. It specifies CASSLVGFGHNEQFF.

The table lists this clonotype with a few counts. The chain is built from TRBV18 and TRBJ2-3; TRBD1 aligns across 7 bases. Germline assignment: CDR1 KGHSH and CDR2 LQKENI. The CDR3 sequence is 15 residues long. V lost 4 bases and J lost 2; bases outside the gene matches: 6. CDR3 protein: CASSLPGQLTDTQYF. The CDR3, as DNA: TGTGCCAGCTCACTCCCGGGACAGCTCACAGATACGCAGTATTTT.

The chain is built from TRBV6-1 and TRBJ1-5; maybe TRBD1 (6 bases). V was trimmed by 6 bases and J by 3 bases, leaving 15 bases between them. Germline CDR1 MNHNS, CDR2 SASEGT. CDR3 length: 15 residues. The CDR3 reads CASRPWAGDNQPQHF. In nucleotides, the CDR3 is TGTGCCAGCAGACCCTGGGCAGGGGACAATCAGCCCCAGCATTTT.

This clonotype occurred a few times. V is TRBV29-1 and J is TRBJ2-1, with D hard to call. CDR1 and CDR2 from the germline V gene are SQVTM and ANQGSEA. The CDR3 runs to 16 residues. V was cut by 5 bases and J by 0 bases, with 17 bases left in between. CDR3: CSVWGSKNYSYNEQFF. CDR3 sequence (DNA): TGCAGCGTTTGGGGTTCTAAAAATTACTCCTACAATGAGCAGTTCTTC.

This clonotype was detected ten times or more. This rearrangement joins TRBV5-1 to TRBJ1-3; D not resolved. The CDR3 length is 14 residues. CDR1 SGHRS and CDR2 YFSETQ come from the germline V gene. Trimming pared 1 base from V and 13 bases from J, leaving 18 bases between. CDR3 DNA: TGCGCCAGCAGCTTGTCGACCGAAAACCAGAAGATATATTTT. Translated: CASSLSTENQKIYF.

This clonotype was recorded many times. V and J are TRBV7-8 and TRBJ1-1; no clear D gene. The CDR3 extends over 15 amino acids. Germline lookup yields CDR1 SGHVS and CDR2 FQNEAQ. The V end lost 0 bases, the J end lost 4 bases, and 12 bases lay between the germline ends. The CDR3 region has the DNA TGTGCCAGCAGCTTAGCGTCTGGCGGTTTCACTGAAGCTTTCTTT. Translated: CASSLASGGFTEAFF.

The chain joins TRBV7-2 to TRBJ2-1; D not certain. The CDR3 consists of 13 residues. The V gene's germline CDR1 is SGHTA and CDR2 FQGNSA. V lost 3 bases and J 10 bases, leaving 13 bases between the germline ends. The CDR3: CASSFLSWSEQFF. The DNA for the CDR3 is TGTGCCAGCAGCTTCCTTAGTTGGAGCGAGCAGTTCTTC.

This clonotype was recorded many times. J is TRBJ2-5 and V is TRBV28; 7 bases are shared with TRBD1. V lost 8 bases to trimming and J lost 2 bases; unmatched junction nucleotides: 11. The CDR3 length is 15 residues. Germline V gives CDR1 MDHEN, CDR2 SYDVKM. The CDR3 coding sequence is TGTGCCAGCCATCAGTCGACAGGGACGCAAGAGACCCAGTACTTC. It encodes CASHQSTGTQETQYF.

Ten or more counts support this clonotype. The V gene is TRBV7-9, the J gene TRBJ2-7; no reliable D call. This CDR3 spans 14 amino acids. Germline V gene data show CDR1 as SEHNR and CDR2 as FQNEAQ (reference sequence). Trimming removed 1 base at V and 0 bases at J, with 7 bases between. For the CDR3, the DNA is TGTGCCAGCAGCTTAGAGGCTGGCTCCTACGAGCAGTACTTC. It is translated as CASSLEAGSYEQYF.

V usage is TRBV20-1 and J usage is TRBJ1-4; 8 positions agree with TRBD1. Unmatched junction bases numbered 2, after V lost 6 bases and J lost 2 bases. This CDR3 contains 13 residues. Germline V CDR1 and CDR2: DFQATT, SNEGSKA (reference sequence). The CDR3 protein is CSARQGTNEKLFF. For the CDR3, the DNA is TGCAGTGCCAGACAGGGGACTAATGAAAAACTGTTTTTT.

This clonotype was seen more than once but under ten times. The V call is TRBV6-2 or TRBV6-3, the J call TRBJ1-1; no clear D gene. Per the germline V gene, CDR1 is MNHEY and CDR2 is SVGEGT. V lost 2 bases to trimming and J lost 4 bases, with 5 bases between them. The CDR3 sequence is 12 residues long. The CDR3 loop reads CASSYRLTEAFF. The DNA for the CDR3 is TGTGCCAGCAGTTACCGTCTCACTGAAGCTTTCTTT.

This clonotype was seen a handful of times. The V call is TRBV25-1, the J call TRBJ2-2; 13 nucleotides agree with TRBD2. Germline trimming cut 1 base from V and 6 bases from J; bases unmatched to any gene: 5. The length of the CDR3 is 17 residues. CDR1 is MGHDK and CDR2 is SYGVNS in the germline V gene. CDR3 coding DNA: TGTGCCAGCAGTGAATTGGCGGGACTAGCGGGATCCGGGGAGCTGTTTTTT. It translates to CASSELAGLAGSGELFF.

This chain connects TRBV10-1 to TRBJ2-3, with 9 bases identical to TRBD2. V shed 0 bases, J shed 2 bases, and the junction held 9 bases outside the gene matches. The CDR3 sequence is 18 residues long. Germline V CDR1 and CDR2: WNHNN, SYGVQD (reference sequence). The CDR3 DNA sequence: TGCGCCAGCAGTGAGTCTGCTCTAGCGGGACGATACACAGATACGCAGTATTTT. Residues: CASSESALAGRYTDTQYF.

This clonotype was found a few times. V and J are TRBV9 and TRBJ2-7; D gene ambiguous. Trimming took off 7 bases at V and 7 bases at J, with 30 bases between the two ends. The CDR3 length is 17 residues. The germline CDR1 and CDR2 sequences are SGDLS and YYNGEE. The CDR3 DNA reads TGTGCCAGCGGTAGTGGCGGAGCCACATCAACTGTACGAGAGCAGTACTTC. Translation: CASGSGGATSTVREQYF.

The V gene is TRBV6-2 or TRBV6-3, the J gene TRBJ2-3; 14 positions match TRBD2. Per the germline V gene, CDR1 is MNHEY and CDR2 is SVGEGT. The CDR3 sequence is 17 residues long. Unmatched junction bases numbered 12, after V lost 6 bases and J lost 7 bases. CDR3 coding DNA: TGTGCCAGCAGCCCCGGGACTAGCGGGAGCATGATACATACGCAGTATTTT. Its translation is CASSPGTSGSMIHTQYF.